This entry features one TCR beta chain sequence. Some clones are missing from TCRdb's copy, which holds only in-frame ones; the method was immunoSEQ multiplex PCR. The sample holds some 310,000 clones, around 87% seen once. This entry comes from a study of blood T cell repertoires in COVID-19. As for the study in general: Acute-phase and convalescent COVID-19 samples originated in the United States, Italy and Spain.

Germline assignment: CDR1 SGHAT and CDR2 FQNNGV. This CDR3 has 15 residues. V was pared by 5 bases and J by 5 bases, with 18 bases between. The gene calls are TRBV11-2 and TRBJ2-5; D unclear. Input material: peripheral blood. This clonotype originated in a man aged 50 to 59 with active or convalescent COVID-19. The CDR3 reads CASSPIGSILETQYF. The CDR3 coding sequence is TGTGCCAGCAGCCCGATTGGTAGTATACTTGAGACCCAGTACTTC. The full variable domain, its missing parts supplied by reference TRBV11-2 and TRBJ2-5, is EAGVAQSPRYKIIEKRQSVAFWCNPISGHATLYWYQQILGQGPKLLIQFQNNGVVDDSQLPKDRFSAERLKGVDSTLKIQPAKLEDSAVYLCASSPIGSILETQYFGPGTRLLVL.